This is a list of T cell receptor beta chains from one sample in a study of CD8 T cells in Susac syndrome. TCRdb used MiXCR to reprocess the immunoSEQ multiplex PCR reads, holding one entry per CDR3 protein. The sample holds 150,000 to 200,000 distinct CDR3 sequences; 93% are singletons and the top ten take approximately 0.14%. Source material: CD4+ T cells from PBMCs. These TCRs come from a human donor in good health. The conserved cysteine and the conserved F or W are not part of the CDR3 here.

v_gene | CDR3aa
TRBV19 | ASLDPSDAEAF
TRBV18 | ASSPTTARGGGYT
TRBV7-9 | ASSSTGQGFYEQY
TRBV7-2 | ASSLNRDTLNTEAF
TRBV18 | ASSPSQGYEQY
TRBV12-3/TRBV12-4 | ASRFDSSLSTDTQY
TRBV18 | ASSSTGGGRGDQPQH
TRBV6-1 | ASSTVASYEQY
TRBV10-2 | ASRAQTGTDTQY
TRBV6-2/TRBV6-3 | ASSSEGGSNSPLH
TRBV11-2 | ASSMSLARETQY
TRBV5-8 | ASSLAPDRSYEQY
TRBV20-1 | SRRAINTEAF
TRBV6-5 | ASSRDRGWETQY
TRBV20-1 | SARDQEGRPQH
TRBV20-1 | SARPPSTDTQY
TRBV29-1 | SVDRSPEAF
TRBV7-2 | ASSIDQSSYNEQF